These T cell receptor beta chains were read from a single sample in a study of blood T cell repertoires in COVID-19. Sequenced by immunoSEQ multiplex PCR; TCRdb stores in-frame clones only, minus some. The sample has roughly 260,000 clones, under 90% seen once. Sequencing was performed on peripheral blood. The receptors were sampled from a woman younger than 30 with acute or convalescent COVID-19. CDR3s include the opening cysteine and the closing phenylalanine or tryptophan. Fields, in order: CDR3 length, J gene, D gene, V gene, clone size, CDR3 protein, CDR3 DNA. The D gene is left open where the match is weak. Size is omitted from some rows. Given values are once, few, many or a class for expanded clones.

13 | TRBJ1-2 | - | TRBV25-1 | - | CASSDPRTYGYTF | TGTGCCAGCAGTGACCCCCGGACATACGGCTACACCTTC
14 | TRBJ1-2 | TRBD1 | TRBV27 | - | CASRRTGATYGYTF | TGTGCCAGCAGGAGGACAGGGGCCACCTATGGCTACACCTTC
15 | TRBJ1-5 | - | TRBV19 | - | CASCQDSYSNQPQHF | TGTGCCAGTTGTCAAGACAGTTATAGCAATCAGCCCCAGCATTTT
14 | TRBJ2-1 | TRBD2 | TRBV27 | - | CASRSGSSYNEQFF | TGTGCCAGCCGAAGCGGGAGCTCCTACAATGAGCAGTTCTTC
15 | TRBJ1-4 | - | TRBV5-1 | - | CASSLTGTKGEKLFF | TGCGCCAGCAGCTTAACCGGGACTAAGGGTGAAAAACTGTTTTTT
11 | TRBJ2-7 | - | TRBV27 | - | CASSYRYEQYF | TGTGCCAGCAGTTATCGGTACGAGCAGTACTTC
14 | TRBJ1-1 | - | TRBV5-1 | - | CASSLGHTNTEAFF | TGCGCCAGCAGCTTGGGGCACACCAACACTGAAGCTTTCTTT
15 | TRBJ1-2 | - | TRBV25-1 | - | CASSYDQQGVYGYTF | TGTGCCAGCAGTTACGACCAACAGGGAGTCTATGGCTACACCTTC
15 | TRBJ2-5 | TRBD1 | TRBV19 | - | CASRNRGQGDGTQYF | TGTGCCAGTAGGAACAGGGGTCAAGGGGATGGGACCCAGTACTTC
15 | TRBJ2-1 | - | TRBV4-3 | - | CASSQSLAYYNEQFF | TGCGCCAGCAGCCAATCCCTAGCATACTACAATGAGCAGTTCTTC
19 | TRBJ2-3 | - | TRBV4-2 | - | CASSQDLPGYPLSTDTQYF | TGTGCCAGCAGCCAAGATCTTCCGGGTTACCCATTGAGCACAGATACGCAGTATTTT
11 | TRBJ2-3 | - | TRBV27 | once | CASTGRDTQYF | TGTGCCAGCACCGGTCGAGATACGCAGTATTTT
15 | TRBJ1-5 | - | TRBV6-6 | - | CASSSGQRTNQPQHF | TGTGCCAGCAGCAGCGGACAGAGAACAAATCAGCCCCAGCATTTT
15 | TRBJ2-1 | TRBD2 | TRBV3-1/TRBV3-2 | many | CASSQASGKVYEQFF | TGTGCCAGCAGCCAAGCCAGCGGGAAGGTATATGAGCAGTTCTTC
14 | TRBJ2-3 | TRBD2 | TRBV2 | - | CARTSAGEVDTQYF | TGTGCCAGGACTAGCGCCGGAGAGGTAGATACGCAGTATTTT
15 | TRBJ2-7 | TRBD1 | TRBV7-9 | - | CASRPTGELRYEQYF | TGTGCCAGCAGACCGACAGGGGAATTAAGATACGAGCAGTACTTC
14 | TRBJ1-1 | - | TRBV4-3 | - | CASSLHPQGTEAFF | TGCGCCAGCAGCCTCCACCCGCAGGGCACTGAAGCTTTCTTT
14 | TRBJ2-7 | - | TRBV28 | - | CASSYLMSSYEQYF | TGTGCCAGCAGTTACCTGATGAGCTCCTACGAGCAGTACTTC
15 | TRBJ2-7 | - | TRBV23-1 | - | CASSQSYRRPYEQYF | TGCGCCAGCAGTCAATCGTACAGGCGGCCCTACGAGCAGTACTTC
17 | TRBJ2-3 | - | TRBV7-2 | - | CASSLKGGSGFPDTQYF | TGTGCCAGCAGCCTCAAAGGGGGTAGCGGGTTCCCAGATACGCAGTATTTT
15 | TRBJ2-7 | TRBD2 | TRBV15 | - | CATSSRGRAGDEQYF | TGTGCCACCAGCAGTCGCGGGAGGGCCGGGGACGAGCAGTACTTC
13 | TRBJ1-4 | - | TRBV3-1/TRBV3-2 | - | CASSQTGKEKLFF | TGTGCCAGCAGCCAAACAGGAAAGGAAAAACTGTTTTTT
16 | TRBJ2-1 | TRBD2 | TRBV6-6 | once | CASTEGLAGVSSEQFF | TGTGCCAGCACCGAAGGACTAGCGGGAGTTTCCAGTGAGCAGTTCTTC
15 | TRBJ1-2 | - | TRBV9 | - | CASSSPPVLSYGYTF | TGTGCCAGCAGCTCCCCCCCGGTCCTGAGCTATGGCTACACCTTC
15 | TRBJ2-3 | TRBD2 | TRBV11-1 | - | CASKGTSLSTDTQYF | TGTGCCAGCAAGGGGACTAGCCTGAGCACAGATACGCAGTATTTT
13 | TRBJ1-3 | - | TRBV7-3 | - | CASSLSGGDTIYF | TGTGCCAGCAGCTTAAGCGGGGGGGACACCATATATTTT
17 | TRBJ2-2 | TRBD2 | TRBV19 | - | CASMWVGLAGYTGELFF | TGTGCCAGTATGTGGGTTGGTCTAGCGGGATACACCGGGGAGCTGTTTTTT
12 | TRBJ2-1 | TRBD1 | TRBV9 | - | CASQGQVGEQFF | TGTGCCAGCCAGGGACAGGTCGGCGAGCAGTTCTTC
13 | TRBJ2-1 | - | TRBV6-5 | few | CASNGGAYNEQFF | TGTGCCAGCAATGGCGGAGCCTACAATGAGCAGTTCTTC
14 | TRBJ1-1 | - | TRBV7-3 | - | CASSLTGRESEAFF | TGTGCCAGCAGCTTAACGGGGAGGGAATCTGAAGCTTTCTTT
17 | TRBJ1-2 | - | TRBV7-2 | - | CASSLIRGVWLNYGYTF | TGTGCCAGCAGCTTAATTCGTGGAGTTTGGCTAAACTATGGCTACACCTTC
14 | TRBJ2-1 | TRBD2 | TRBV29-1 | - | CSVDGTSNYNEQFF | TGCAGCGTTGACGGGACTAGCAATTACAATGAGCAGTTCTTC
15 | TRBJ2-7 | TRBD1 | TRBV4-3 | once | CASSHGYRGVGEQYF | TGCGCCAGCAGCCACGGCTACAGGGGAGTGGGGGAGCAGTACTTC
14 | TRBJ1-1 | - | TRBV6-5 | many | CASRRDYSNSEAFF | TGTGCCAGCAGGAGGGACTACAGTAACTCTGAAGCTTTCTTT
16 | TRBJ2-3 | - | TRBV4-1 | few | CASSQETGLGTDTQYF | TGCGCCAGCAGCCAAGAAACAGGGCTAGGGACGGATACGCAGTATTTT
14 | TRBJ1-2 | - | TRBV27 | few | CASSFGGPFYGYTF | TGTGCCAGCAGTTTTGGGGGCCCCTTCTATGGCTACACCTTC
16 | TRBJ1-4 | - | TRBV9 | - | CASSVDQGSTNEKLFF | TGTGCCAGCAGCGTAGATCAGGGTTCAACTAATGAAAAACTGTTTTTT
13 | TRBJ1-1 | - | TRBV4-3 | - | CASSQGLGLGAFF | TGCGCCAGCAGCCAAGGGTTGGGACTGGGGGCTTTCTTT
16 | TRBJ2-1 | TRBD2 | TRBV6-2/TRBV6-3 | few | CASSKLAGGPGNEQFF | TGTGCCAGCAGCAAACTAGCGGGAGGGCCCGGCAATGAGCAGTTCTTC
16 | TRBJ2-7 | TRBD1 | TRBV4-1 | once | CASSQAQGARSYEQYF | TGCGCCAGCAGCCAGGCTCAGGGGGCCCGCTCCTACGAGCAGTACTTC
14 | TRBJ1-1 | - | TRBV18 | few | CASSPRQSNTEAFF | TGTGCCAGCTCACCCCGACAGTCTAACACTGAAGCTTTCTTT
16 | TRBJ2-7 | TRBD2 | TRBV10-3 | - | CAISESGLAASYEQYF | TGTGCCATCAGTGAGTCGGGACTAGCGGCCTCCTACGAGCAGTACTTC
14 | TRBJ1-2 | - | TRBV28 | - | CASSFSGIDYGYTF | TGTGCCAGCAGTTTTTCAGGGATCGACTATGGCTACACCTTC
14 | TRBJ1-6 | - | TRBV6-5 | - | CASRVRGLNSPLHF | TGTGCCAGCAGGGTCAGGGGCCTAAATTCACCCCTCCACTTT
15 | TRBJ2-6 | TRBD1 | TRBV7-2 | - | CASTDRGPGANVLTF | TGTGCCAGCACCGACAGGGGGCCTGGGGCCAACGTCCTGACTTTC
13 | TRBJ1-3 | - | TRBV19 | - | CASSWGLRNTIYF | TGTGCCAGTAGTTGGGGCCTCCGAAACACCATATATTTT
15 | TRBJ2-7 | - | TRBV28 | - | CASRTYQGSSYEQYF | TGTGCCAGCAGAACATACCAGGGGTCGTCCTACGAGCAGTACTTC
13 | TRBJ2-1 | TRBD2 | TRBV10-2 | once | CAGGGRTPNEQFF | TGCGCAGGAGGCGGGAGAACCCCCAATGAGCAGTTCTTC
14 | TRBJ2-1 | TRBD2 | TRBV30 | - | CAWSLAGGGNEQFF | TGTGCCTGGAGTTTAGCGGGAGGGGGGAATGAGCAGTTCTTC
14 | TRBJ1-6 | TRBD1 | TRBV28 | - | CASKTGTGVSPLHF | TGTGCCAGCAAAACCGGGACAGGGGTTTCACCCCTCCACTTT
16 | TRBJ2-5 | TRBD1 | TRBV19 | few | CASSIDLRGFQETQYF | TGTGCCAGTAGTATAGACCTCAGGGGGTTCCAAGAGACCCAGTACTTC
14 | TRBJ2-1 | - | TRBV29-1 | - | CSVRGAARHNEQFF | TGCAGCGTCAGGGGGGCGGCGAGACACAATGAGCAGTTCTTC
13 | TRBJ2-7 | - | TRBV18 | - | CASSPGHGLEQYF | TGTGCCAGCTCACCGGGACACGGGCTCGAGCAGTACTTC
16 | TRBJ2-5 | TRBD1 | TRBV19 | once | CASKATGQGFMETQYF | TGTGCCAGTAAAGCAACGGGACAGGGGTTCATGGAGACCCAGTACTTC
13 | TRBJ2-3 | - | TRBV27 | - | CASSFPHTDTQYF | TGTGCCAGCAGTTTCCCCCACACAGATACGCAGTATTTT